This T cell receptor beta chain came from a study of post-analysis software for immune sequencing data. General study results and limits: Controls showed lower frequencies than patients for five TRBV segments, and TRBV5-6, TRBV5-1 and TRBV20-1 were among these.

Worth noting for this clonotype: Its antigen is currently unknown.

TCR beta cDNA libraries included unique molecular identifiers. TCRdb fed the PCR reads into MiXCR, producing one record per CDR3 protein. This table holds 750,000 to 950,000 distinct CDR3 sequences, roughly 50% found once. The length of the CDR3 is 9 residues. The V gene's germline CDR1 is MDHEN and CDR2 SYDVKM. This sequence originates from a girl aged 10-17 years with multiple sclerosis. This chain joins TRBV28 and TRBJ2-1, with a weak D call TRBD1 (5 bases). The J call is in doubt because the DNA end fits TRBJ2-7 better. The material sequenced was blood. The CDR3 DNA reads TGTGTCGACAACAGGAAGCAGTACTTC. It yields the protein CVDNRKQYF.